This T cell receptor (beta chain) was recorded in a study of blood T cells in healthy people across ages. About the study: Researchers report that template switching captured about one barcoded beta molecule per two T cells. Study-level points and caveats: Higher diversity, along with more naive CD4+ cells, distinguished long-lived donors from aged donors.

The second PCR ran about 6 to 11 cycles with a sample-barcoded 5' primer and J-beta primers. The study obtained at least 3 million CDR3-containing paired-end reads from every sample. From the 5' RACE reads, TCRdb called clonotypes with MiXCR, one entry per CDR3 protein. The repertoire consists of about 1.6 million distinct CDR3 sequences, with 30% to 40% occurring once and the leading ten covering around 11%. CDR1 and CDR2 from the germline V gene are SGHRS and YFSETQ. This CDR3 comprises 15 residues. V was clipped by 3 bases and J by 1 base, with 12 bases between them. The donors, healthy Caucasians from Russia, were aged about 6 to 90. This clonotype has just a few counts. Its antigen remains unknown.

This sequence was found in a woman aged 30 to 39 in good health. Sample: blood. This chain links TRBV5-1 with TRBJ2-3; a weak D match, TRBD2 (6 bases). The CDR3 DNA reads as TGCGCCAGCAGCTCGGGGACTCCGCGCACAGATACGCAGTATTTT. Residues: CASSSGTPRTDTQYF.